The TCR beta chain under discussion was sequenced for a study of identical twins. TCRdb reprocessed the 5' RACE reads with MiXCR, giving one entry per CDR3 protein. In the table there are hundreds of thousands of distinct CDR3 sequences, under 9% of which are singletons. V gave up 1 base and J gave up 8 bases, with 11 bases separating them. This CDR3 has 13 residues. From germline, CDR1 is SEHNR and CDR2 FQNEAQ (reference sequence). The sample was also reused in another study, on yellow fever vaccine responses in identical twins.

This chain connects TRBV7-9 to TRBJ2-5; no reliable D call. The TCR comes from a woman aged 18-29 years in good health. The specimen was PBMCs. The CDR3: CASSLDNRGTQYF. The DNA for the CDR3 is TGTGCCAGCAGCTTAGATAACCGTGGAACCCAGTACTTC.